A selection of T cell receptor beta chains follows, all from one sample in a study of T cells in Graves' hyperthyroidism and ophthalmopathy. TCRdb re-called the multiplex PCR reads through MiXCR, storing one row per CDR3 protein. The sample contains 350,000 to 450,000 distinct CDR3 sequences, roughly 15% of which appear only once. Sequencing was done on a sample of blood. The receptors stem from a woman aged 25 to 45 with Graves' hyperthyroidism that later progressed to Graves' ophthalmopathy. The CDR3 runs from the conserved cysteine through the conserved F or W. Each record gives: D gene, J gene, clone size, V gene, CDR3 protein, CDR3 DNA. D genes are given only for firm matches. A row's size may be missing; if present it is once, few, many or a size class.

>TRBD1|TRBJ1-4|.|TRBV12-3/TRBV12-4
CASSSSTGSNEKLFF
TGTGCCAGCAGTTCGTCGACAGGGTCTAATGAAAAACTGTTTTTT
>TRBD1|TRBJ1-4|few|TRBV7-2
CASSPRGTAATNEKLFF
TGTGCCAGCAGCCCACGAGGGACAGCCGCAACTAATGAAAAACTGTTTTTT
>TRBD1|TRBJ1-1|.|TRBV19
CASSHWTGELVAFF
TGTGCCAGTAGTCATTGGACAGGGGAGTTGGTAGCTTTCTTT
>TRBD1|TRBJ2-2|many|TRBV11-2
CASSSSRRDRGQGELFF
TGTGCCAGCAGCTCTTCGCGCCGGGACAGGGGGCAAGGGGAGCTGTTTTTT
>.|TRBJ2-2|many|TRBV6-1
CASSPTRGELFF
TGTGCCAGCAGCCCCACTAGGGGGGAGCTGTTTTTT
>.|TRBJ1-2|many|TRBV5-1
CASSLGERGYGYTF
TGCGCCAGCAGCTTGGGGGAGAGAGGCTATGGCTACACCTTC
>.|TRBJ1-2|.|TRBV7-9
CASSSSSLSDRIYGYTF
TGTGCCAGCAGCTCATCATCGCTATCTGACAGGATCTATGGCTACACCTTC
>.|TRBJ2-7|few|TRBV4-1
CASSHRDRTAAYEQYF
TGCGCCAGCAGCCACCGGGACCGGACGGCGGCCTACGAGCAGTACTTC
>.|TRBJ2-4|.|TRBV20-1
CSARASDKNIQYF
TGCAGTGCTAGAGCAAGCGACAAAAACATTCAGTACTTC
>.|TRBJ1-6|.|TRBV7-9
CASSLGSFARGQNNSPLHF
TGTGCCAGCAGCTTAGGGTCCTTTGCACGGGGGCAGAATAATTCACCCCTCCACTTT
>TRBD1|TRBJ2-1|.|TRBV6-1
CASSVGTGPGDEQFF
TGTGCCAGCAGTGTTGGGACAGGGCCAGGGGATGAGCAGTTCTTC
>TRBD1|TRBJ1-2|many|TRBV12-3/TRBV12-4
CASKHPGGFFGYTF
TGTGCCAGCAAACACCCAGGGGGTTTCTTTGGCTACACCTTC
>.|TRBJ2-3|.|TRBV11-2
CASSRSGTQYF
TGTGCCAGCAGTAGGTCAGGTACGCAGTATTTT
>TRBD1|TRBJ1-1|.|TRBV6-5
CASSYFDRWQGVFGTEAFF
TGTGCCAGCAGTTACTTTGATCGTTGGCAGGGGGTTTTTGGCACTGAAGCTTTCTTT
>TRBD1|TRBJ1-1|many|TRBV5-1
CASRESGTGGTEAFF
TGCGCCAGCAGGGAGAGCGGGACAGGGGGCACTGAAGCTTTCTTT
>TRBD2|TRBJ2-2|few|TRBV20-1
CSAKTSGDHTGELFF
TGCAGTGCTAAAACTAGCGGGGACCACACCGGGGAGCTGTTTTTT
>TRBD1|TRBJ1-3|.|TRBV4-1
CASSLWDRGSGNTIYF
TGCGCCAGCAGCCTGTGGGACAGGGGCTCTGGAAACACCATATATTTT
>.|TRBJ2-7|.|TRBV12-3/TRBV12-4
CASSFSASELLGEQYF
TGTGCCAGCAGCTTTAGCGCGTCTGAGCTCCTAGGCGAGCAGTACTTC
>TRBD1|TRBJ2-5|.|TRBV2
CAGQTGLETQYF
TGTGCCGGCCAGACAGGGTTGGAGACCCAGTACTTC
>.|TRBJ2-5|.|TRBV5-6
CASSDSTRETQYF
TGTGCCAGCAGCGATAGCACCCGGGAGACCCAGTACTTC
>.|TRBJ2-5|many|TRBV7-2
CASSYQEGETQYF
TGTGCCAGCAGCTATCAGGAGGGGGAGACCCAGTACTTC
>.|TRBJ2-2|few|TRBV11-1
CASSQEVRLNTGELFF
TGTGCCAGCAGCCAAGAAGTCCGCCTGAACACCGGGGAGCTGTTTTTT
>.|TRBJ2-5|many|TRBV10-3
CAISAGQSQETQYF
TGTGCCATCAGTGCAGGACAAAGCCAAGAGACCCAGTACTTC
>.|TRBJ2-2|.|TRBV28
CASSSGIGELFF
TGTGCCAGCAGTTCAGGGATCGGGGAGCTGTTTTTT
>.|TRBJ1-2|.|TRBV4-1
CASSQEWQSPRGYTF
TGCGCCAGCAGCCAAGAATGGCAGTCCCCCCGTGGCTACACCTTC
>.|TRBJ2-2|many|TRBV11-2
CASSRRGGSTGELFF
TGTGCCAGCAGCCGCCGTGGGGGGAGTACCGGGGAGCTGTTTTTT
>TRBD2|TRBJ2-5|few|TRBV4-2
CASSRLEGGETQYF
TGTGCCAGCAGCCGTCTTGAGGGAGGGGAGACCCAGTACTTC
>.|TRBJ2-7|few|TRBV4-1
CASSQEISGVYEQYF
TGCGCCAGCAGCCAAGAAATTTCGGGGGTATACGAGCAGTACTTC
>TRBD2|TRBJ2-1|few|TRBV4-2
CASSQDASGHASYNEQFF
TGTGCCAGCAGCCAAGATGCTAGCGGCCACGCATCCTACAATGAGCAGTTCTTC
>TRBD2|TRBJ2-3|.|TRBV10-3
CAISESGGAGGGTDTQYF
TGTGCCATCAGTGAGTCGGGAGGAGCGGGAGGTGGAACAGATACGCAGTATTTT
>.|TRBJ2-1|.|TRBV19
CASSAASSYNEQFF
TGTGCCAGTAGTGCGGCGAGCTCCTACAATGAGCAGTTCTTC
>.|TRBJ1-1|many|TRBV18
CASSEGRMTIEAFF
TGTGCCAGCTCAGAGGGACGGATGACCATTGAAGCTTTCTTT
>TRBD1|TRBJ1-5|.|TRBV3-1
CASSQEMAGGLPQHF
TGTGCCAGCAGCCAAGAAATGGCAGGGGGCCTGCCCCAGCATTTT
>.|TRBJ1-5|.|TRBV5-4
CASSLQGQPQHF
TGTGCCAGCAGCTTGCAGGGTCAGCCCCAGCATTTT